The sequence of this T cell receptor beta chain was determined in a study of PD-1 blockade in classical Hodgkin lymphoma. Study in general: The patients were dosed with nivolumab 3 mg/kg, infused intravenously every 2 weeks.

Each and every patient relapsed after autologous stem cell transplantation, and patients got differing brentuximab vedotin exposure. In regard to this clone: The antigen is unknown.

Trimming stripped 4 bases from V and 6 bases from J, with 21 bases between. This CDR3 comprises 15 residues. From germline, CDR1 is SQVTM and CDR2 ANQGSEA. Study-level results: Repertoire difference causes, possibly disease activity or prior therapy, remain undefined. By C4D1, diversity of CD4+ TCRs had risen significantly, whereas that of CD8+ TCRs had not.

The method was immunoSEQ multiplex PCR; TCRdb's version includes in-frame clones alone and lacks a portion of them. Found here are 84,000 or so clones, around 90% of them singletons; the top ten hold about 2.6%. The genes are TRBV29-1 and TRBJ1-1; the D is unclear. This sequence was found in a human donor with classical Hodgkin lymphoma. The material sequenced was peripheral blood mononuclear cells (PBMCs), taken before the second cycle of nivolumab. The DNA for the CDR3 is TGCAGCGTTGTAGTCGTGGGTGGGATCGACTCTGAAGCTTTCTTT. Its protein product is CSVVVVGGIDSEAFF.